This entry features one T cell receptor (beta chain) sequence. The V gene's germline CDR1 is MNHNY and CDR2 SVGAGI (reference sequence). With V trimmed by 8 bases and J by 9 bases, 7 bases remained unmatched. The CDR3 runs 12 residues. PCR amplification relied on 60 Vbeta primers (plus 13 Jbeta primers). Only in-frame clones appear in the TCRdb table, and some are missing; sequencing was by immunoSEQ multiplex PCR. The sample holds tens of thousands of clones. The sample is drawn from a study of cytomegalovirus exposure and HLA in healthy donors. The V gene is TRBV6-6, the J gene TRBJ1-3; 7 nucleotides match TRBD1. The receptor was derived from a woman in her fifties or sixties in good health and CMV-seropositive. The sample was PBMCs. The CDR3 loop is CASDTGAGTIYF. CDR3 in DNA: TGTGCCAGCGATACAGGGGCGGGCACCATATATTTT.